Listed below are T cell receptor beta chains from one sample, sequenced in a study of blood T cells in healthy people across ages. TCRdb recomputed calls from the 5' RACE reads with MiXCR, one row per CDR3 protein. The data contain over a million distinct CDR3 sequences, less than 50% of them singletons. The sequenced sample was blood. These receptors were collected from a woman aged 60-70 years in good health. Both conserved end residues are part of each CDR3. The D gene is left open where the match is weak. The size entry is marked missing in some rows and otherwise reads once, few, many or a size class.

abundance,v_gene,j_gene,len,d_gene,CDR3nt,CDR3aa
once,TRBV5-5,TRBJ2-5,15,TRBD2,TGTGCCAGCAGCCCATTAGCGGGAGTTTCAGGAGAGCAGTACTTC,CASSPLAGVSGEQYF
NA,TRBV18,TRBJ2-7,15,TRBD1,TGTGCCAGCTCGCGTACTACAGGGGCCAACTACGAGCAGTACTTC,CASSRTTGANYEQYF
once,TRBV6-1,TRBJ1-2,17,TRBD1,TGCGCCACCAGAACCGGGACAGGTAGTTTTTCCTCCTTTGGCTACACCTTC,CATRTGTGSFSSFGYTF
NA,TRBV15,TRBJ2-1,14,TRBD1,TGTGCCACCAGCAGTTGGGACAGACACAATGAGCAGTTCTTC,CATSSWDRHNEQFF
NA,TRBV4-2,TRBJ2-5,14,NA,TGTGCCAGCAGCCAAGCGCAGTCTCTTGGTGAGCAGTACTTC,CASSQAQSLGEQYF
NA,TRBV20-1,TRBJ2-1,15,TRBD2,TGCAGTGCTTACCGACTAGCGGGAGGATCTGATGAGCAGTTCTTC,CSAYRLAGGSDEQFF
NA,TRBV5-1,TRBJ2-2,15,TRBD1,TGCGCCAGCAGTTGGGACAGGGCGAACACCGGGGAGCTGTTTTTT,CASSWDRANTGELFF
NA,TRBV12-3/TRBV12-4,TRBJ2-4,11,NA,TGTGCCAGCAGTTTCTACGGGGAGCAGTACTTC,CASSFYGEQYF
NA,TRBV5-1,TRBJ2-1,14,TRBD1,TGCGCCAGCAGCTTGGAACAGGGGGCAGGTGAGCAGTTCTTC,CASSLEQGAGEQFF
NA,TRBV29-1,TRBJ2-5,16,TRBD1,TGCAGCGTTGGGGGGATCCGGGGACAGGGCGGAGGGACCCAGTACTTC,CSVGGIRGQGGGTQYF
NA,TRBV3-1,TRBJ1-2,15,NA,TGTGCCAGCAGCCAAGATCTCGAGGGGATCCATGGCTACACCTTC,CASSQDLEGIHGYTF
NA,TRBV3-1,TRBJ2-1,17,NA,TGTGCCAGCAGCCAATATTTGGGACCCCAAGGTAATGATGAGCAGTTCTTC,CASSQYLGPQGNDEQFF
few,TRBV20-1,TRBJ1-2,13,NA,TGCAGTGCGGTGAGGGAAGGGCCATATGGCTACACCTTC,CSAVREGPYGYTF
NA,TRBV12-3/TRBV12-4,TRBJ1-6,16,TRBD1,TGTGCCAGTAGTCCCGACAGGGGACATTATAATTCACCCCTCCACTTT,CASSPDRGHYNSPLHF
few,TRBV12-3/TRBV12-4,TRBJ1-2,15,NA,TGTGCCAGCAGTTTTCTTCCCAGGCACAGCTATGGCTACACCTTC,CASSFLPRHSYGYTF